This TCR beta chain is from a study of blood T cell repertoires in COVID-19. The overall study: Sites across the United States, Italy and Spain contributed samples from acute and convalescent COVID-19.

The method was immunoSEQ multiplex PCR; TCRdb's version includes in-frame clones alone and lacks a portion of them. Of 410,000 or so clones detected, 89% appear once; the ten largest clones hold under 2%. Seattle cases were enrolled at active infection and followed longitudinally. This CDR3 comprises 14 residues. Trimming removed 3 bases from V and 4 bases from J; junction bases left unmatched: 5. The germline gives CDR1 KGHSH, CDR2 LQKENI. The source is a woman aged 40 to 49 with COVID-19, enrolled during active disease. The sequenced sample was peripheral blood. The rearrangement uses TRBV18 and TRBJ2-5, with 7 bases identical to TRBD1. DNA for the CDR3: TGTGCCAGCTCACCGCTGACAGGGAGAGAGACCCAGTACTTC. This codes for CASSPLTGRETQYF.